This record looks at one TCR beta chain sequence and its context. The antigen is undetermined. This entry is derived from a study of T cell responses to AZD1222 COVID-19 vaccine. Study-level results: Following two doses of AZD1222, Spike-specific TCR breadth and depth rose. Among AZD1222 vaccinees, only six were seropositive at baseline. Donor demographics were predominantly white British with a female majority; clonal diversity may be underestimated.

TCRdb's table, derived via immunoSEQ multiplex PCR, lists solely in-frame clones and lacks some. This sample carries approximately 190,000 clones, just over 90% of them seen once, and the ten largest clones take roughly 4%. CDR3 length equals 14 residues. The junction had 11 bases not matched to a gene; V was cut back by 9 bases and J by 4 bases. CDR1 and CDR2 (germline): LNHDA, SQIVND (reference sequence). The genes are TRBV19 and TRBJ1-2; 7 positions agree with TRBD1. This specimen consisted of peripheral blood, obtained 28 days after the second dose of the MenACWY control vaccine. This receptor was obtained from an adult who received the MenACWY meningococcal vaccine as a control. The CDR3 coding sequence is TGTGCCAGCAGATTCCTGGGACAGAGCTATGGCTACACCTTC. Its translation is CASRFLGQSYGYTF.